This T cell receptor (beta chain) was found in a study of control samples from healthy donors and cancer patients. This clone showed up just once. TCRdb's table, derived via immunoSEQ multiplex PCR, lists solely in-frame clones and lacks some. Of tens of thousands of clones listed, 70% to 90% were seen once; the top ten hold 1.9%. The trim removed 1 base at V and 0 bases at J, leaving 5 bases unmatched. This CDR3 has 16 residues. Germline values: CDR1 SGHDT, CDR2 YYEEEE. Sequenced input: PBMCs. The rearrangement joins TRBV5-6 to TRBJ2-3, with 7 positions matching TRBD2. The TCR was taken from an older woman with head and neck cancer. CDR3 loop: CASSLLGGRSTDTQYF. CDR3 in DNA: TGTGCCAGCAGCTTGTTGGGCGGGAGAAGCACAGATACGCAGTATTTT.